These 19 T cell receptor beta chains came from one sample sequenced in a study of metastatic and nonmetastatic thyroid tumors. TCRdb re-clonotyped the PCR reads via MiXCR. This sample has some 20,000 clones; 24% occur once, and the top ten carry about 5.8%. Nobody among the patients had been given any treatment before thyroid surgery. The sample consisted of tumor tissue. Source of these receptors: a female donor with papillary thyroid cancer or a benign thyroid nodule (not recorded which). Some clones in this sample may be carry-over from other donors' samples.

This chain joins TRBV7-3 and TRBJ2-7; D gene uncertain. Trimming removed 5 bases from V and 5 bases from J, with 13 bases in between. The CDR3 has 13 residues. Germline CDR1 is SGHTA and CDR2 is FQGTGA. Written as DNA, the CDR3 is TGTGCCAGCAGCGCCCGGGTCCAGCACGAGCAGTACTTC. Translation: CASSARVQHEQYF.

With respect to this clone: A much larger clone is a single base away; this may be a read error. This chain joins TRBV29-1 and TRBJ2-1; TRBD2 aligns across 9 bases. Germline loops: CDR1 SQVTM, CDR2 ANQGSEA. The CDR3 loop spans 13 amino acids. J gave up 5 bases and V 3 bases, and 2 bases lay outside the gene matches. The CDR3 here is CSVDAGGHNEQFF. The DNA for the CDR3 is TGCAGCGTTGACGCGGGAGGGCACAATGAGCAGTTCTTC.

This clone was seen only a few times. The chain joins TRBV6-6 to TRBJ2-2; D is ambiguous. The germline V gene encodes CDR1 MNHNY and CDR2 SVGAGI (reference sequence). The CDR3 consists of 16 residues. V was cut by 2 bases and J by 6 bases, with 16 bases left in between. Here the CDR3 DNA reads TGTGCCAGCAGTTACCGAGCCCCGGGCTTTCCCGGGGAGCTGTTTTTT. It translates to CASSYRAPGFPGELFF.

This clone ranks as medium-sized. The chain combines TRBV28 with TRBJ2-1; unclear D gene. Looked up from germline, CDR1 is MDHEN and CDR2 is SYDVKM. Trimming pared 6 bases from V and 4 bases from J, leaving 13 bases between. The CDR3 loop spans 14 amino acids. CDR3 loop: CASREHGSYNEQFF. The DNA for the CDR3 is TGTGCCAGCAGGGAGCACGGATCTTACAATGAGCAGTTCTTC.

On this clone itself: Compared with germline, one end of the junction differs, possibly owing to a read error. V is TRBV3-1 and J is TRBJ1-1, with D unresolved. CDR1 and CDR2 from the germline V gene are LGHDT and YNNKEL (reference sequence). CDR3 length equals 15 residues. CDR3 DNA: TGTGCCAGCAGCCAAGACTTCGGATACAGCCTTCGAGATTTATTT. Translation gives CASSQDFGYSLRDLF.

This clone was picked up many times. The CDR3 region is CASSARWGTGELFF. The DNA of the CDR3 is TGTGCCAGCAGCGCTCGGTGGGGCACCGGGGAGCTGTTTTTT. V gene TRBV13 combines with J gene TRBJ2-2; D not resolved. Trimming pared 5 bases from V and 4 bases from J, leaving 11 bases between. This CDR3 has 14 amino acids. Germline CDR1 PRHDT, CDR2 FYEKMQ (reference sequence).

This clone was seen at least ten times. This rearrangement joins TRBV7-9 to TRBJ1-2, with TRBD1 as a possible D gene (5 bases). V gave up 5 bases and J gave up 6 bases, with 16 bases separating them. The CDR3 is 14 residues long. CDR1 and CDR2 (germline): SEHNR, FQNEAQ (reference sequence). The DNA for the CDR3 is TGTGCCAGCAGCACCACGGGGGGAAGGGATGGCTACACCTTC. Translation gives CASSTTGGRDGYTF. The full variable domain, in which reference TRBV7-9 and TRBJ1-2 provide the parts outside the CDR3, is DTGVSQNPRHKITKRGQNVTFRCDPISEHNRLYWYRQTLGQGPEFLTYFQNEAQLEKSRLLSDRFSAERPKGSFSTLEIQRTEQGDSAMYLCASSTTGGRDGYTFGSGTRLTVV.

As to this clone: The conserved phenylalanine or tryptophan normally closing the CDR3 is absent here, so this likely arose from a read error. The rearrangement links TRBV7-9 to TRBJ1-5; possibly TRBD1 for D (6 bases). The CDR3 covers 13 residues. V lost 6 bases to trimming and J lost 6 bases, with 12 bases between them. CDR1 and CDR2 from the germline V gene are SEHNR and FQNEAQ (reference sequence). CDR3: CASRFGGGQPQHL. The CDR3 DNA sequence: TGTGCCAGCAGATTCGGAGGGGGTCAGCCCCAGCATCTT.

This clone has only a few counts. This rearrangement joins TRBV6-1 to TRBJ2-7; tentatively, D is TRBD1 (5 bases). There are 13 residues in the CDR3. Looked up from germline, CDR1 is MNHNS and CDR2 is SASEGT. V was clipped by 5 bases and J by 0 bases, with 8 bases between them. CDR3: CASSSDNSYEQYF. The CDR3, as DNA: TGTGCCAGCAGTTCGGACAACTCCTACGAGCAGTACTTC.

In its sample, this clone ranks as medium-sized (0.01 to 0.1%). The chain carries TRBV6-1 and TRBJ1-1; D remains ambiguous. Germline-derived CDR1 and CDR2 are MNHNS and SASEGT. V gave up 1 base and J gave up 5 bases, with 8 bases separating them. The CDR3 spans 13 residues. CDR3 bases: TGTGCCAGCAGTGAAGGGCCCCGAACTGAAGCTTTCTTT. It yields the protein CASSEGPRTEAFF.

V is TRBV20-1 and J is TRBJ2-3, with 9 bases matching TRBD2. Losses at the gene ends were 1 base for V and 6 bases for J; bases not matched to a gene: 14. CDR1 is DFQATT and CDR2 is SNEGSKA in the germline V gene (reference sequence). The CDR3 covers 17 residues. In DNA form, the CDR3 reads TGCAGTGCTAGAGTTTCGTTCCTAGCGGGATTCAATGATACGCAGTATTTT. It translates to CSARVSFLAGFNDTQYF.

This clone was observed at least ten times. The chain links TRBV6-1 to TRBJ1-1; D gene uncertain. This CDR3 contains 14 residues. Germline loops: CDR1 MNHNS, CDR2 SASEGT. Trimming left V 2 bases short and J 4 bases short, with 11 bases between. The DNA of the CDR3 is TGTGCCAGCAGTGAAATCTTTGGGAGCACTGAAGCTTTCTTT. Protein sequence: CASSEIFGSTEAFF.

This clone was picked up a small number of times. The chain employs TRBV28 and TRBJ2-7, with D possibly TRBD2 on 6 matching bases. Germline CDR1 reads MDHEN; CDR2 reads SYDVKM. Trimming removed 3 bases at V and 6 bases at J, with 9 bases between. The CDR3 spans 12 residues. This chain's CDR3 is CASSFKGGEQYF. The CDR3 DNA is TGTGCCAGCAGTTTCAAGGGAGGCGAGCAGTACTTC.

Within the sample, this clone is medium-sized. The chain combines TRBV28 with TRBJ1-5; D perhaps matches TRBD1 (5 bases). Trimming removed 3 bases from V and 8 bases from J, with 11 bases in between. The CDR3 is 13 residues long. Germline CDR1 is MDHEN and CDR2 is SYDVKM. The CDR3 bases are TGTGCCAGCAGTTTTGGGGGGTTGGAGCCCCAGCATTTT. Its protein product is CASSFGGLEPQHF.

Many counts were recorded for this clone. This chain links TRBV18 with TRBJ2-7, with no clear D. The CDR3 spans 16 residues. Trimming removed 1 base at V and 0 bases at J, with 13 bases between. Germline V CDR1 and CDR2: KGHSH, LQKENI. CDR3 protein: CASSPLAVGGSYEQYF. CDR3 nucleotide sequence: TGTGCCAGCTCACCACTCGCAGTTGGCGGCTCCTACGAGCAGTACTTC.

This clone was counted at least ten times. J is TRBJ2-7 and V is TRBV27, with 11 bases that match TRBD1. The CDR3 has 14 residues. Trimming removed 4 bases from V and 3 bases from J; junction bases left unmatched: 2. Germline V gene lookup returns CDR1 MNHEY and CDR2 SMNVEV (reference sequence). CDR3 in DNA: TGTGCCAGCAGTTCCGGGACAGGGGGCTACGAGCAGTACTTC. Translated: CASSSGTGGYEQYF.

This clone occurred a few times. The rearrangement uses TRBV2 and TRBJ2-7; weak D call: TRBD1 (6 bases). Trimming left V 6 bases short and J 2 bases short, with 8 bases between. This CDR3 has 12 amino acids. The germline V gene encodes CDR1 SNHLY and CDR2 FYNNEI. The CDR3 loop reads CASRWGPYEQYF. CDR3 coding DNA: TGTGCCAGCAGGTGGGGGCCCTACGAGCAGTACTTC.

The table lists this clone with a few counts. The chain links TRBV27 to TRBJ2-7; 10 nucleotides agree with TRBD2. Trimming took 2 bases from V and 1 from J; bases not matched to a gene: 11. Germline CDR1 is MNHEY and CDR2 is SMNVEV (reference sequence). The length of the CDR3 is 18 residues. This CDR3 reads CASSLRGRLAGVSYEQYF. The CDR3 coding sequence is TGTGCCAGCAGTTTAAGGGGGAGACTAGCGGGCGTATCCTACGAGCAGTACTTC.

V gene TRBV20-1 combines with J gene TRBJ2-1, with TRBD2 matching over 8 bases. The CDR3 extends over 15 amino acids. V shed 5 bases and J 9 bases; nucleotides not matched to a gene: 15. Germline CDR1 DFQATT, CDR2 SNEGSKA (reference sequence). This CDR3 is CSAEPGLGTVGEQFF. In nucleotides, the CDR3 is TGCAGTGCTGAACCGGGACTAGGGACGGTGGGTGAGCAGTTCTTC.